Listed below are T cell receptor beta chains from one sample, sequenced in a study of T cell changes during pregnancy in multiple sclerosis. Clones were read by immunoSEQ multiplex PCR, and TCRdb kept only the in-frame ones, dropping some. The sample comprises about 110,000 clones, 75% to 95% of which are singletons, and 1.6% rests with the top ten. Source: peripheral blood, taken before pregnancy. Source of these receptors: a female donor with multiple sclerosis, enrolled in a pregnancy study. The CDR3 runs from the conserved cysteine through the conserved F or W. A D gene is named only where the DNA matches it firmly. Clone size is given for some rows only: seen once, a few or many times, or a class if the clone is expanded.

>TRBJ1-1|TRBV19|-|-
CASSISGRTEAFF
TGTGCCAGTAGTATCTCGGGTAGGACTGAAGCTTTCTTT
>TRBJ1-1|TRBV5-6|-|-
CASRVGALGTEAFF
TGTGCCAGCAGGGTGGGGGCTCTCGGCACTGAAGCTTTCTTT
>TRBJ1-6|TRBV7-9|TRBD1|few
CASGDRAPGALHF
TGTGCCAGCGGGGACAGGGCCCCGGGGGCCCTCCACTTT
>TRBJ2-7|TRBV28|-|-
CASSGPGAGTYEQYF
TGTGCCAGCAGTGGTCCCGGCGCGGGTACCTACGAGCAGTACTTC
>TRBJ2-7|TRBV29-1|-|-
CSVQVSYEQYF
TGCAGCGTTCAGGTCTCGTACGAGCAGTACTTC
>TRBJ2-1|TRBV7-8|-|-
CASSLAGNTGQFF
TGTGCCAGCAGCTTAGCAGGCAATACGGGGCAGTTCTTC
>TRBJ1-1|TRBV30|-|-
CAWRPLHMNTEAFF
TGTGCCTGGAGACCCCTTCACATGAACACTGAAGCTTTCTTT
>TRBJ1-2|TRBV11-3|-|-
CASSLEGRGNYGYTF
TGTGCCAGCAGCTTAGAAGGCAGGGGTAACTATGGCTACACCTTC
>TRBJ2-5|TRBV5-4|-|-
CASSLDKGQETQYF
TGTGCCAGCAGCCTGGACAAGGGGCAAGAGACCCAGTACTTC
>TRBJ1-1|TRBV6-1|-|-
CASSERATGGVTEAFF
TGTGCCAGCAGTGAAAGGGCTACGGGGGGTGTAACTGAAGCTTTCTTT
>TRBJ2-3|TRBV30|-|-
CAWRGVMGANFTDTQYF
TGTGCCTGGAGGGGAGTTATGGGGGCGAACTTCACAGATACGCAGTATTTT
>TRBJ1-1|TRBV19|-|few
CASKRSQGNTEAFF
TGTGCCAGTAAGAGGTCTCAGGGGAACACTGAAGCTTTCTTT
>TRBJ1-2|TRBV5-6|TRBD1|-
CASSLGRTGRNYGYTF
TGTGCCAGCAGCTTGGGCCGGACAGGGCGCAACTATGGCTACACCTTC
>TRBJ1-1|TRBV6-5|-|-
CASSYGPEGTEAFF
TGTGCCAGCAGTTACGGGCCCGAAGGCACTGAAGCTTTCTTT
>TRBJ2-2|TRBV6-6|TRBD2|-
CASRPLAGVGTGELFF
TGTGCCAGCAGGCCACTAGCGGGAGTAGGCACCGGGGAGCTGTTTTTT
>TRBJ2-7|TRBV5-1|TRBD2|-
CASSSEASGRLYEQYF
TGCGCCAGCAGTTCGGAGGCTAGCGGGAGACTCTACGAGCAGTACTTC
>TRBJ2-6|TRBV27|TRBD2|-
CASSLSGLAGRGANVLTF
TGTGCCAGCAGTTTATCAGGCCTAGCGGGACGGGGGGCCAACGTCCTGACTTTC
>TRBJ2-1|TRBV7-3|TRBD2|-
CASSLKGLAGDRSSYNEQFF
TGTGCCAGCAGCTTAAAGGGACTAGCGGGAGACCGGAGCTCCTACAATGAGCAGTTCTTC
>TRBJ2-1|TRBV2|-|few
CASSVETEQFF
TGTGCCAGCAGTGTTGAGACAGAGCAGTTCTTC
>TRBJ2-7|TRBV7-9|-|-
CASSPRATGGSYEQYF
TGTGCCAGCAGCCCCCGGGCAACCGGAGGTTCCTACGAGCAGTACTTC
>TRBJ2-2|TRBV7-2|-|-
CASSPLAGTGELFF
TGTGCCAGCAGCCCACTAGCAGGCACCGGGGAGCTGTTTTTT
>TRBJ2-7|TRBV2|-|few
CASSPNPSEQYF
TGTGCCAGCAGTCCGAACCCCAGCGAGCAGTACTTC
>TRBJ1-5|TRBV7-8|TRBD1|-
CASSSQAGGSSNQPQHF
TGTGCCAGCAGCTCCCAAGCAGGGGGCTCGAGCAATCAGCCCCAGCATTTT
>TRBJ2-3|TRBV2|-|-
CASSENRDTDTQYF
TGTGCCAGCAGTGAAAACAGGGATACAGATACGCAGTATTTT
>TRBJ2-7|TRBV5-6|-|-
CASSSPPEAEQYF
TGTGCCAGCAGCTCCCCCCCCGAGGCCGAGCAGTACTTC
>TRBJ1-1|TRBV23-1|-|-
CASSQTTLPRAFF
TGCGCCAGCAGTCAGACGACACTTCCTCGAGCTTTCTTT
>TRBJ2-2|TRBV28|TRBD1|-
CASSPSGQGYTGELFF
TGTGCCAGCAGTCCCTCGGGACAGGGTTACACCGGGGAGCTGTTTTTT
>TRBJ1-4|TRBV4-1|TRBD1|-
CASSQGDRDDEKLFF
TGCGCCAGCAGCCAGGGGGACAGGGATGATGAAAAACTGTTTTTT
>TRBJ2-7|TRBV7-9|-|-
CASSLPGTSNSVLTYEQYF
TGTGCCAGCAGCTTGCCAGGAACCTCCAACTCGGTTCTTACCTACGAGCAGTACTTC
>TRBJ1-1|TRBV11-2|-|-
CASSLVAGTEAFF
TGTGCCAGCAGCTTAGTCGCGGGAACTGAAGCTTTCTTT
>TRBJ1-3|TRBV7-2|-|-
CASSLFMSGNSGNTIYF
TGTGCCAGCAGCTTATTTATGTCCGGGAACTCTGGAAACACCATATATTTT
>TRBJ1-5|TRBV30|-|once
CAWSVQNQPQHF
TGTGCCTGGAGTGTCCAGAATCAGCCCCAGCATTTT
>TRBJ1-1|TRBV2|-|-
CASSPDRLSEAFF
TGTGCCAGCAGCCCCGACAGGCTGTCTGAAGCTTTCTTT
>TRBJ2-1|TRBV5-1|-|-
CASSLVGRDNEQFF
TGCGCCAGCAGCTTGGTAGGCAGGGACAATGAGCAGTTCTTC
>TRBJ2-1|TRBV5-1|-|-
CASSLGGKAMIGGNEQFF
TGCGCCAGCAGCTTGGGGGGGAAGGCAATGATAGGGGGCAATGAGCAGTTCTTC
>TRBJ2-7|TRBV6-8|-|-
CASSYFRAEPQYF
TGTGCCAGCAGTTATTTTCGCGCCGAACCGCAGTACTTC
>TRBJ2-1|TRBV9|-|-
CASSPPARAEWSYNEQFF
TGTGCCAGCAGCCCCCCTGCGCGGGCAGAGTGGTCCTACAATGAGCAGTTCTTC
>TRBJ1-1|TRBV19|-|-
CASSTNARQVGNTEAFF
TGTGCCAGTAGTACGAACGCCCGACAGGTGGGAAACACTGAAGCTTTCTTT
>TRBJ2-3|TRBV15|-|-
CATSRDAETGYTDTQYF
TGTGCCACCAGCAGAGATGCCGAGACGGGATACACAGATACGCAGTATTTT
>TRBJ2-5|TRBV7-6|-|-
CASSSTSRSETQYF
TGTGCCAGCAGCTCCACTAGCCGATCGGAGACCCAGTACTTC
>TRBJ2-3|TRBV5-4|TRBD1|-
CASSWTGEGTDTQYF
TGTGCCAGCAGCTGGACAGGGGAGGGAACAGATACGCAGTATTTT
>TRBJ1-6|TRBV5-6|-|-
CASSSDRNSPLHF
TGTGCCAGCAGCTCGGACAGAAATTCACCCCTCCACTTT
>TRBJ2-3|TRBV28|TRBD2|-
CASSLSGSGTDTQYF
TGTGCCAGCAGTTTGAGCGGGAGCGGCACAGATACGCAGTATTTT
>TRBJ1-1|TRBV5-6|-|-
CASSWGPWNTEAFF
TGTGCCAGCAGCTGGGGCCCGTGGAACACTGAAGCTTTCTTT
>TRBJ2-3|TRBV9|TRBD1|-
CASSVDRGGTDTQYF
TGTGCCAGCAGCGTAGACAGGGGTGGCACAGATACGCAGTATTTT
>TRBJ1-1|TRBV11-3|-|-
CASSSLNRATEAFF
TGTGCCAGCAGCTCCCTAAACAGGGCCACTGAAGCTTTCTTT
>TRBJ2-5|TRBV7-8|-|-
CASSPGVVGETQYF
TGTGCCAGCAGTCCGGGGGTGGTGGGAGAGACCCAGTACTTC
>TRBJ2-5|TRBV7-8|-|-
CASSFEKVLGRYQETQYF
TGTGCCAGCAGCTTTGAAAAGGTGCTAGGTCGGTACCAAGAGACCCAGTACTTC
>TRBJ1-1|TRBV11-3|-|-
CASSLDLGRGNTEAFF
TGTGCCAGCAGCTTAGATCTGGGTCGAGGGAACACTGAAGCTTTCTTT
>TRBJ1-2|TRBV6-1|TRBD1|-
CASSVTGDYGYTF
TGTGCCAGCAGTGTCACAGGGGACTATGGCTACACCTTC
>TRBJ2-1|TRBV2|TRBD2|-
CASGASGGAHEQFF
TGTGCCAGCGGGGCTAGCGGGGGGGCCCATGAGCAGTTCTTC